Listed below are T cell receptor beta chains from one sample, sequenced in a study of cytomegalovirus exposure and HLA in healthy donors. TCRdb's copy holds only in-frame clones and misses some; the assay was immunoSEQ multiplex PCR. The sample records around 90,000 clones, roughly 80% being singletons. Sequencing input: PBMCs. The receptors derive from a man aged 30 to 45 in good health and CMV-seronegative. Each CDR3 is given with its conserved first and last residue. Fields, in order: V gene, D gene, J gene, clone size, CDR3 protein, CDR3 DNA. A D gene is named only where the DNA matches it firmly. Where a row states a size, it is once, few, many or the class of an expanded clone; other rows omit it.

>TRBV28|-|TRBJ2-2|few
CASSFAGGTNTGELFF
TGTGCCAGCAGTTTCGCCGGGGGGACAAACACCGGGGAGCTGTTTTTT
>TRBV28|-|TRBJ1-1|once
CASSQRGSNLMNTEAFF
TGTGCCAGCAGTCAAAGGGGGTCCAACCTCATGAACACTGAAGCTTTCTTT
>TRBV7-2|TRBD1|TRBJ1-5|-
CASSRGGGTMNGQPQHF
TGTGCCAGCAGCCGAGGAGGGGGCACTATGAATGGTCAGCCCCAGCATTTT
>TRBV4-1|-|TRBJ2-6|-
CASTLGGTVSGANVLTF
TGCGCCAGCACCCTCGGAGGGACGGTCTCTGGGGCCAACGTCCTGACTTTC
>TRBV6-1|-|TRBJ1-6|few
CASSVKGGKSSYNSPLHF
TGTGCCAGCAGTGTGAAAGGGGGTAAAAGCTCCTATAATTCACCCCTCCACTTT
>TRBV5-1|TRBD1|TRBJ1-3|-
CASSPRGQATGNTIYF
TGCGCCAGCAGCCCCCGTGGACAGGCTACTGGAAACACCATATATTTT
>TRBV5-1|TRBD1|TRBJ1-2|once
CASSLDRDGYTF
TGCGCCAGCAGCTTAGACAGGGATGGCTACACCTTC
>TRBV7-3|-|TRBJ1-2|-
CASSSGLGGDDGYTF
TGTGCCAGCAGCTCCGGCTTGGGCGGGGATGATGGCTACACCTTC
>TRBV5-1|-|TRBJ1-2|-
CASSSDGGGGYTF
TGCGCCAGCAGCTCAGACGGGGGTGGTGGCTACACCTTC
>TRBV7-9|TRBD1|TRBJ1-2|-
CASSLLSGGYGYTF
TGTGCCAGCAGCCTACTCTCAGGGGGCTATGGCTACACCTTC
>TRBV5-1|TRBD1|TRBJ1-2|once
CASSLGTGANYGYTF
TGCGCCAGCAGCTTGGGGACAGGGGCTAACTATGGCTACACCTTC
>TRBV25-1|-|TRBJ1-1|-
CASSEYQGTNTEAFF
TGTGCCAGCAGTGAATATCAGGGTACGAACACTGAAGCTTTCTTT
>TRBV5-1|TRBD1|TRBJ2-5|once
CASVIGTGVPETQYF
TGCGCCAGCGTCATCGGGACAGGGGTCCCAGAGACCCAGTACTTC
>TRBV30|TRBD1|TRBJ1-1|-
CAWSGSLGRGLPEAFF
TGTGCCTGGAGTGGTAGTCTGGGCAGGGGGTTACCTGAAGCTTTCTTT
>TRBV19|-|TRBJ2-2|-
CASSPQGWSGELFF
TGTGCCAGTAGTCCTCAGGGGTGGAGCGGGGAGCTGTTTTTT
>TRBV29-1|-|TRBJ2-7|-
CSVGGSEQYF
TGCAGCGTTGGAGGGAGCGAGCAGTACTTC
>TRBV5-4|TRBD1|TRBJ2-5|-
CASNLQGTKETQYF
TGTGCCAGCAACTTACAGGGGACGAAAGAGACCCAGTACTTC
>TRBV11-1|-|TRBJ1-1|-
CASSLVGSGTEAFF
TGTGCCAGCAGCTTAGTCGGGTCGGGCACTGAAGCTTTCTTT
>TRBV7-2|-|TRBJ2-7|once
CASSLIAGNEQYF
TGTGCCAGCAGCTTAATTGCGGGGAACGAGCAGTACTTC
>TRBV2|-|TRBJ2-5|-
CASILNTLGRGQETQYF
TGTGCCAGCATCCTGAACACCCTCGGTAGGGGCCAAGAGACCCAGTACTTC
>TRBV7-6|-|TRBJ1-4|-
CASSSIEGEKLFF
TGTGCCAGCAGCTCCATCGAGGGTGAAAAACTGTTTTTT
>TRBV7-6|-|TRBJ1-5|once
CASSLAGRGSNQPQHF
TGTGCCAGCAGCTTAGCGGGCAGGGGAAGCAATCAGCCCCAGCATTTT
>TRBV7-2|-|TRBJ2-3|-
CASSYRDTDTQYF
TGTGCCAGCAGTTACAGGGATACAGATACGCAGTATTTT
>TRBV28|-|TRBJ2-7|-
CASIGQGGYEQYF
TGTGCCAGCATCGGGCAGGGAGGCTACGAGCAGTACTTC
>TRBV7-6|TRBD2|TRBJ2-5|-
CASSAGGETQYF
TGTGCCAGCAGCGCCGGGGGGGAGACCCAGTACTTC
>TRBV19|-|TRBJ2-6|-
CASNSHVRSGANVLTF
TGTGCCAGCAATTCACACGTACGTTCTGGGGCCAACGTCCTGACTTTC
>TRBV6-5|-|TRBJ1-2|-
CASSLVRSGGYTF
TGTGCCAGCAGCCTCGTACGGAGCGGGGGCTACACCTTC
>TRBV7-8|TRBD2|TRBJ2-7|-
CASSLVGSGESYEQYF
TGTGCCAGCAGCTTAGTCGGTAGCGGGGAATCCTACGAGCAGTACTTC
>TRBV7-2|-|TRBJ1-1|few
CASSPMGGANTEAFF
TGTGCCAGCAGCCCAATGGGAGGCGCGAACACTGAAGCTTTCTTT
>TRBV5-1|-|TRBJ1-2|-
CASSLTPSSYGYTF
TGCGCCAGCAGCTTGACTCCTTCGTCATATGGCTACACCTTC
>TRBV5-1|TRBD2|TRBJ2-1|few
CASSLTSTVGEQFF
TGCGCCAGCAGCCTGACTAGCACGGTTGGCGAGCAGTTCTTC
>TRBV13|-|TRBJ1-1|-
CASRSRITEAFF
TGTGCCAGCAGGTCGAGGATCACTGAAGCTTTCTTT
>TRBV11-3|TRBD2|TRBJ2-5|once
CASRLGWAGGHETQYF
TGTGCCAGCAGACTAGGGTGGGCGGGGGGGCACGAGACCCAGTACTTC
>TRBV5-1|TRBD1|TRBJ1-1|-
CASSSQGPPEAFF
TGCGCCAGCAGCTCACAGGGGCCTCCCGAAGCTTTCTTT
>TRBV11-2|-|TRBJ1-6|-
CASSFSGTPLHF
TGTGCCAGCAGCTTCTCCGGTACGCCCCTCCACTTT
>TRBV7-9|TRBD1|TRBJ1-5|-
CASSWDREVGSNQPQHF
TGTGCCAGCAGCTGGGACAGGGAAGTAGGGAGCAATCAGCCCCAGCATTTT
>TRBV7-8|TRBD1|TRBJ2-7|-
CASSFEGTESYEQYF
TGTGCCAGCAGCTTCGAGGGGACAGAGTCCTACGAGCAGTACTTC
>TRBV30|-|TRBJ1-1|-
CAWSVFGGNTEAFF
TGTGCCTGGAGTGTCTTTGGGGGCAACACTGAAGCTTTCTTT
>TRBV2|-|TRBJ2-5|-
CASLPVRQETQYF
TGTGCCAGCCTTCCTGTCAGGCAAGAGACCCAGTACTTC
>TRBV10-2|TRBD1|TRBJ2-3|-
CASRPGTGSTDTQYF
TGCGCCAGCAGACCCGGGACAGGGTCCACAGATACGCAGTATTTT
>TRBV15|-|TRBJ1-5|-
CATAPRVSNQPQHF
TGTGCCACCGCACCACGGGTTAGCAATCAGCCCCAGCATTTT
>TRBV7-2|-|TRBJ1-1|-
CASSRREGTGTEAFF
TGTGCCAGCAGCCGCCGGGAGGGGACGGGCACTGAAGCTTTCTTT
>TRBV11-2|-|TRBJ1-2|-
CASRAGRNYGYTF
TGTGCCAGCAGGGCCGGGAGAAACTATGGCTACACCTTC
>TRBV6-1|TRBD2|TRBJ2-1|medium-sized
CASSEAAGGYNEQFF
TGTGCCAGCAGTGAAGCAGCGGGGGGGTACAATGAGCAGTTCTTC
>TRBV14|-|TRBJ2-1|-
CASSQRVGEYNEQFF
TGTGCCAGCAGCCAAAGGGTCGGGGAATACAATGAGCAGTTCTTC
>TRBV6-6|-|TRBJ1-5|-
CASRLTENQPQHF
TGTGCCAGCAGGTTAACAGAGAATCAGCCCCAGCATTTT
>TRBV21-1|-|TRBJ2-7|-
CAGPGESYEQYF
TGTGCCGGTCCAGGGGAATCCTACGAGCAGTACTTC
>TRBV25-1|-|TRBJ2-2|few
CASSGQGGELFF
TGTGCCAGCAGTGGACAAGGCGGGGAGCTGTTTTTT
>TRBV23-1|TRBD1|TRBJ1-5|-
CASSHPAGQGPFQPQHF
TGCGCCAGCAGTCACCCAGCCGGACAGGGCCCGTTTCAGCCCCAGCATTTT
>TRBV18|TRBD1|TRBJ2-7|-
CASSLGQGTNSYEQYF
TGTGCCAGCTCACTGGGACAGGGGACCAACTCCTACGAGCAGTACTTC
>TRBV10-3|TRBD1|TRBJ1-5|-
CAIGTGPVEPQHF
TGTGCCATAGGGACAGGGCCTGTGGAGCCCCAGCATTTT